Listed here are 10 T cell receptor beta chains from one sample, sequenced in a study of blood T cell repertoires in COVID-19. Sequencing was performed with immunoSEQ multiplex PCR; in TCRdb, only in-frame clones are kept and a portion is missing. The sample includes 80,000 to 100,000 clones, 80% to 90% of them seen just once. What was sequenced was peripheral blood. These receptors were taken from a human donor in a cohort sampled during active COVID-19.

The J gene is TRBJ2-3, the V gene TRBV7-2; 9 bases are a match to TRBD1. Germline V lookup: CDR1 SGHTA, CDR2 FQGNSA. The V and J ends lost 1 base and 5 bases, in that order; junction bases with no gene match: 10. The CDR3 is made up of 17 amino acids. The chain's CDR3 is CASSLGHRDRVQDTQYF. In DNA, the CDR3 is TGTGCCAGCAGCTTAGGCCACCGGGACAGGGTTCAAGATACGCAGTATTTT. Full variable domain (remainder filled in from reference TRBV7-2 and TRBJ2-3): GAGVSQSPSNKVTEKGKDVELRCDPISGHTALYWYRQSLGQGLEFLIYFQGNSAPDKSGLPSDRFSAERTGGSVSTLTIQRTQQEDSAVYLCASSLGHRDRVQDTQYFGPGTRLTVL.

This chain links TRBV11-2 with TRBJ2-1; 12 positions agree with TRBD2. The CDR3 has 15 residues. J lost 6 bases, V lost 2 bases, and 2 bases had no gene match. Germline V gene lookup returns CDR1 SGHAT and CDR2 FQNNGV. The CDR3 sequence: CASSLKGLAGNEQFF. For the CDR3, the DNA is TGTGCCAGCAGCTTAAAGGGACTAGCGGGCAATGAGCAGTTCTTC.

V and J are TRBV2 and TRBJ1-6; TRBD1 might be the D (5 bases). The CDR3 extends over 14 amino acids. V dropped 8 bases and J dropped 8 bases, with 16 bases sitting between them. Germline values: CDR1 SNHLY, CDR2 FYNNEI. This CDR3 is CASLIQGYDSPLHF. CDR3 sequence (DNA): TGTGCCAGCCTTATCCAGGGTTATGATTCACCCCTCCACTTT.

The V call is TRBV6-9, the J call TRBJ2-2; D is uncertain. Per germline, CDR1 MNHGY and CDR2 SVAAGI. V lost 11 bases and J lost 0, with 16 bases in between. The CDR3 runs 15 residues. CDR3 region: CAGARWVANTGELFF. The CDR3 DNA follows: TGTGCCGGAGCTAGGTGGGTGGCGAACACCGGGGAGCTGTTTTTT.

This rearrangement joins TRBV5-4 to TRBJ2-2; 7 nucleotides align to TRBD1. J was trimmed by 4 bases and V by 4 bases; bases with no gene match: 7. Germline CDR1 SGHNT, CDR2 YYREEE (reference sequence). The CDR3 loop spans 15 amino acids. In nucleotides, the CDR3 is TGTGCCAGCAGCCCCACAGGGGTTAGCACCGGGGAGCTGTTTTTT. Its protein is CASSPTGVSTGELFF.

The genes are TRBV5-5 and TRBJ1-4, with D possibly TRBD1 on 6 matching bases. Germline V gives CDR1 SGHKS, CDR2 YYEKEE (reference sequence). CDR3 size: 14 residues. V was cut by 0 bases and J by 6 bases, with 9 bases left in between. The CDR3 DNA sequence: TGTGCCAGCAGCTTGGACAGGGCTGATGAAAAACTGTTTTTT. This translates into CASSLDRADEKLFF.

The CDR3 DNA follows: TGTGCCAGCAGCTTACCATCCCGACTAGCCGGGGAGCTGTTTTTT. Its translation is CASSLPSRLAGELFF. The chain is built from TRBV7-8 and TRBJ2-2; D possibly corresponds to TRBD2 (6 bases). Germline V CDR1 and CDR2: SGHVS, FQNEAQ. Trimming removed 2 bases at V and 6 bases at J, with 13 bases between. The CDR3 is made up of 15 amino acids.

The chain uses TRBV7-2 and TRBJ1-3, with D possibly matching TRBD1 (6 bases). The V end lost 2 bases, the J end lost 4 bases, and 12 bases lay between the germline ends. The CDR3 is 15 amino acids. Germline V lookup: CDR1 SGHTA, CDR2 FQGNSA. The CDR3 sequence is CASSLYRATGNTIYF. CDR3 coding DNA: TGTGCCAGCAGCTTATACAGGGCGACAGGAAACACCATATATTTT.

This CDR3 is CASSSVTSGANYGYTF. The CDR3 DNA reads as TGTGCCAGCAGCTCAGTGACTTCAGGGGCTAACTATGGCTACACCTTC. The gene calls are TRBV11-2 and TRBJ1-2, with D possibly TRBD1 on 6 matching bases. Germline V CDR1 and CDR2: SGHAT, FQNNGV. V was cut by 4 bases and J by 0 bases, with 15 bases left in between. This CDR3 comprises 16 residues.

The V call is TRBV15, the J call TRBJ2-7; D possibly corresponds to TRBD1 (5 bases). CDR3 length: 14 residues. The germline V gene has CDR1 LNHNV and CDR2 YYDKDF (reference sequence). The V and J ends lost 0 bases and 5 bases respectively, with 11 bases between them. The CDR3 loop is CATSRDSGLDEQYF. The CDR3 coding sequence is TGTGCCACCAGCAGAGATTCAGGGTTGGACGAGCAGTACTTC.